This TCR beta chain was sequenced for a study of blood T cell repertoires in COVID-19. The CDR3 has 13 residues. Germline CDR1 is WNHNN and CDR2 is SYGVQD (reference sequence). V trimming: 5 bases; J trimming: 2 bases; junction bases outside the gene matches: 2. Methods used by the authors: Amplifying reference gene primers gave estimates of nucleated cell counts. Profiling relied on immunoSEQ multiplex PCR, and the TCRdb table lists in-frame clones only, not all of them. Clone size and the V and J calls come from that table; the DNA yielded D and trimming. The top ten hold approximately 40% of the sample, which has over 85,000 clones, around 84% seen once.

Material: peripheral blood. The chain uses TRBV10-1 and TRBJ1-2, with 7 nucleotides matching TRBD1. The clonotype comes from a man aged 80 or over with acute or convalescent COVID-19. The DNA for the CDR3 is TGCGCCAGCAGTAAGGACAGGAACTATGGCTACACCTTC. Its translation is CASSKDRNYGYTF.